This T cell receptor (beta chain) was obtained from a study of T cell responses to AZD1222 COVID-19 vaccine. The V segment lost 6 bases and the J segment 6 bases; nucleotides outside the gene matches: 13. The CDR3 totals 15 residues. The germline V gene has CDR1 MNHEY and CDR2 SMNVEV (reference sequence). The study's findings and limits: Researchers took repertoire samples only after the peak T cell response had come. Across the whole spike, CD4 TCRs peaked at regions 160-218 and 743-854. Donors skewed white British and female; clonal diversity was possibly underestimated.

As for this clone: No antigen is known for it.

Generated by immunoSEQ multiplex PCR, the TCRdb table keeps only in-frame clones and is missing some. In the table there are around 140,000 clones, over 90% of which are singletons. V and J are TRBV27 and TRBJ2-7, with 8 nucleotides matching TRBD1. The sample in question was peripheral blood, obtained on day 0 of AZD1222 vaccination. The sequence came from an adult in good health. CDR3 amino acids: CASSPFQGAMSEQYF. The CDR3 nucleotides are TGTGCCAGCAGCCCCTTCCAGGGGGCGATGTCCGAGCAGTACTTC.